Shown below are 21 T cell receptor beta chains from a single sample sequenced in a study of blood T cell repertoires in COVID-19. Profiling relied on immunoSEQ multiplex PCR, and the TCRdb table lists in-frame clones only, not all of them. The repertoire consists of 100,000 to 150,000 clones, with about 88% occurring once and the leading ten covering 2% to 3%. The sequenced sample was PBMCs or T cells enriched from blood (not recorded which). All receptors come from a man aged 40-49 years with acute COVID-19.

This chain connects TRBV5-6 to TRBJ1-2; D not resolved. Trimming cost V 0 bases and J 4 bases, with 10 bases left between them. CDR1 and CDR2 from the germline V gene are SGHDT and YYEEEE. The CDR3 loop spans 14 amino acids. The CDR3 region is CASSLGSTSYGYTF. The CDR3 nucleotides read TGTGCCAGCAGCTTGGGCTCTACGTCCTATGGCTACACCTTC.

The V call is TRBV2, the J call TRBJ2-7, with TRBD1 matching 8 bases. CDR1 is SNHLY and CDR2 is FYNNEI in the germline V gene. This CDR3 is 14 amino acids long. V dropped 11 bases and J dropped 6; count of bases not matched to a gene: 15. For the CDR3, the DNA is TGTGCCGGCCAACCGGGACAGGTCACGGGCGAGCAGTACTTC. It yields the protein CAGQPGQVTGEQYF. Complete variable domain (other parts from reference TRBV2 and TRBJ2-7): EPEVTQTPSHQVTQMGQEVILRCVPISNHLYFYWYRQILGQKVEFLVSFYNNEISEKSEIFDDQFSVERPDGSNFTLKIRSTKLEDSAMYFCAGQPGQVTGEQYFGPGTRLTVT.

The chain recombines TRBV7-9 with TRBJ2-7; maybe TRBD2 (5 bases). Germline V gene data show CDR1 as SEHNR and CDR2 as FQNEAQ (reference sequence). The germline V and J ends were trimmed by 5 bases and 2 bases, with 7 bases remaining between them. The CDR3 has 12 residues. CDR3 in DNA: TGTGCCAGCAGCCCCGGGGCCTACGAGCAGTACTTC. It encodes CASSPGAYEQYF.

V is TRBV28 and J is TRBJ1-6; 7 bases agree with TRBD1. This CDR3 spans 15 amino acids. The V gene end was trimmed by 4 bases and the J gene end by 10 bases; junction bases not matched to a gene: 10. The germline CDR1 and CDR2 sequences are MDHEN and SYDVKM. CDR3 sequence reads: CASSWAGGMGSPLHF. As DNA, the CDR3 is TGTGCCAGCAGTTGGGCAGGGGGTATGGGATCACCCCTCCACTTT.

The V gene is TRBV29-1, the J gene TRBJ2-2; 7 bases align to TRBD1. Per the germline V gene, CDR1 is SQVTM and CDR2 is ANQGSEA. The trim removed 1 base at V and 5 bases at J, leaving 4 bases unmatched. The CDR3 is 14 residues long. The CDR3 spells CSVEGNRGTGELFF. CDR3 coding DNA: TGCAGCGTTGAAGGGAACAGGGGTACCGGGGAGCTGTTTTTT.

The chain recombines TRBV7-6 with TRBJ2-5, with D unclear. Germline lookup yields CDR1 SGHVS and CDR2 FNYEAQ. V lost 1 base and J 1 base, leaving 4 bases between the germline ends. CDR3 size: 13 residues. In nucleotides, the CDR3 is TGTGCCAGCAGCTTAGGTCTCCAAGAGACCCAGTACTTC. It encodes CASSLGLQETQYF.

V and J are TRBV6-5 and TRBJ1-4; 12 bases match TRBD1. Germline V CDR1 and CDR2: MNHEY, SVGAGI. V dropped 8 bases and J dropped 7; count of bases not matched to a gene: 5. The CDR3 sequence is 14 residues long. The CDR3 nucleotides are TGTGCCAGCGTGAGGGACAGGGGGCGTGAAAAACTGTTTTTT. This gives the protein CASVRDRGREKLFF.

The chain uses TRBV7-3 and TRBJ2-2, with 7 bases fitting TRBD2. The CDR3 is 17 amino acids. J was trimmed by 8 bases and V by 5 bases; bases with no gene match: 17. Germline V lookup: CDR1 SGHTA, CDR2 FQGTGA. For the CDR3, the DNA is TGTGCCAGCAGCCCGAGCCTAGCGGCTAGGTTCGGAGGGGAGCTGTTTTTT. Its protein is CASSPSLAARFGGELFF.

This rearrangement joins TRBV30 to TRBJ1-1; tentative D call: TRBD1 (6 bases). With 7 bases removed from V and 2 bases from J, the gap between germline ends came to 8 bases. The germline V gene has CDR1 GTSNPN and CDR2 SVGIG (reference sequence). The CDR3 runs 11 residues. The CDR3 region has the DNA TGTGCCTTCGGGACAAACACTGAAGCTTTCTTT. Protein product: CAFGTNTEAFF. The complete variable domain, with remaining parts taken from reference TRBV30 and TRBJ1-1, reads SQTIHQWPATLVQPVGSPLSLECTVEGTSNPNLYWYRQAAGRGLQLLFYSVGIGQISSEVPQNLSASRPQDRQFILSSKKLLLSDSGFYLCAFGTNTEAFFGQGTRLTVV.

The chain is built from TRBV29-1 and TRBJ1-2, with D possibly matching TRBD1 (6 bases). Germline V gene lookup returns CDR1 SQVTM and CDR2 ANQGSEA. The V end was cut by 6 bases, the J end by 7 bases, with 12 bases between. This CDR3 region has 11 residues. CDR3: CSVTGLGGYTF. The CDR3 nucleotides read TGCAGCGTAACAGGGTTAGGTGGCTACACCTTC.

The V call is TRBV5-1, the J call TRBJ2-3, with 11 bases identical to TRBD2. Germline V lookup: CDR1 SGHRS, CDR2 YFSETQ. V shed 0 bases, J shed 6 bases, and the junction held 3 bases outside the gene matches. This CDR3 spans 15 amino acids. The chain's CDR3 is CASSLDASGGDTQYF. The CDR3 DNA is TGCGCCAGCAGCTTGGATGCTAGCGGGGGGGATACGCAGTATTTT.

The chain carries TRBV7-2 and TRBJ2-7, with 8 bases fitting TRBD1. The CDR3 is 14 amino acids. The V and J ends lost 1 base and 5 bases, in that order; junction bases with no gene match: 4. Germline V gene lookup returns CDR1 SGHTA and CDR2 FQGNSA. This CDR3 is CASSLGQGINEQYF. Written as DNA, the CDR3 is TGTGCCAGCAGCTTAGGACAGGGGATCAACGAGCAGTACTTC.

The chain carries TRBV7-6 and TRBJ2-1; 11 positions agree with TRBD2. The V and J ends lost 4 bases and 7 bases, in that order; junction bases with no gene match: 6. The CDR3 sequence is 15 residues long. Germline assignment: CDR1 SGHVS and CDR2 FNYEAQ. The CDR3 protein is CASSYLAGGLNEQFF. The CDR3 DNA sequence: TGTGCCAGCAGCTATCTAGCGGGGGGACTTAATGAGCAGTTCTTC.

The chain has TRBV7-8 and TRBJ2-1, with 10 positions matching TRBD1. Losses at the gene ends were 5 bases for V and 6 bases for J; bases not matched to a gene: 7. Germline V gene data show CDR1 as SGHVS and CDR2 as FQNEAQ. CDR3 length equals 15 residues. The CDR3 is CASSPPGQGLNEQFF. CDR3 nucleotides: TGTGCCAGCAGCCCACCGGGACAGGGGCTCAATGAGCAGTTCTTC.

The J gene is TRBJ2-7, the V gene TRBV27; 9 nucleotides align to TRBD1. The CDR3 has 17 residues. The germline V gene has CDR1 MNHEY and CDR2 SMNVEV (reference sequence). V was clipped by 4 bases and J by 1 base; unmatched bases: 11. The CDR3 DNA sequence: TGTGCCAGCAGTTCAGTCACCAGGACAGGGGCTTCCTACGAGCAGTACTTC. It specifies CASSSVTRTGASYEQYF.

The V gene is TRBV5-4, the J gene TRBJ2-3, with TRBD2 matching over 14 bases. The CDR3 runs to 15 residues. Per the germline V gene, CDR1 is SGHNT and CDR2 is YYREEE (reference sequence). The ends lost 3 bases at V and 6 bases at J; junction bases unmatched: 3. The CDR3 nucleotides are TGTGCCAGCAGCTGGGGACTAGCGGGAGAGGATACGCAGTATTTT. This encodes CASSWGLAGEDTQYF.

In this sample, this clone turned up a few times. The genes are TRBV7-3 and TRBJ1-2, with D maybe TRBD1 (6 bases). From germline, CDR1 is SGHTA and CDR2 FQGTGA. This CDR3 comprises 13 residues. The ends were cut back, 5 bases at V and 7 bases at J, with 14 bases in the middle. The CDR3 loop is CASSRDIQSGYTF. The CDR3 DNA reads TGTGCCAGCAGCCGGGACATCCAAAGTGGCTACACCTTC.

V and J are TRBV2 and TRBJ2-6; a weak D match, TRBD1 (6 bases). Trimming cost V 11 bases and J 1 base, with 15 bases left between them. This CDR3 comprises 15 residues. The V gene's germline CDR1 is SNHLY and CDR2 FYNNEI. CDR3 nucleotides: TGTGCCGCGAGGCAGGGGAGTTCTGGGGCCAACGTCCTGACTTTC. Amino acid sequence: CAARQGSSGANVLTF.

In the case of this clone: One end of the junction does not line up with germline, which may come from a read error. This chain uses TRBV5-8 with TRBJ1-3; 9 positions agree with TRBD1. This CDR3 has 15 amino acids. Germline CDR1 is SGHTS and CDR2 is YDEGEE. The CDR3 reads CASSRGQGPGNTIYF. For the CDR3, the DNA is TGTGCCAGCAGCCGTGGACAGGGGCCTGGGAACACCATATATTTT. Supplemented by reference TRBV5-8 and TRBJ1-3, the full variable domain reads EAGVTQSPTHLIKTRGQQATLRCSPISGHTSVYWYQQALGLGLQFLLWYDEGEERNRGNFPPRFSGRQFPNYSSELNVNALELEDSALYLCASSRGQGPGNTIYFGEGSWLTVV.

The chain is built from TRBV6-1 and TRBJ2-7; D is ambiguous. Deletions cut 4 bases from V and 5 bases from J, with 9 bases between. Germline lookup yields CDR1 MNHNS and CDR2 SASEGT. The CDR3 is 12 amino acids. CDR3 DNA sequence: TGTGCCAGCAGTGCCCTTCGTAACGAGCAGTACTTC. Its translation: CASSALRNEQYF.

DNA of the CDR3: TGTGCCAGCAGGACGGACAGGGGGAACAATGAGCAGTTCTTC. This codes for CASRTDRGNNEQFF. This sequence joins TRBV6-5 and TRBJ2-1, with 10 bases aligning to TRBD1. Germline values: CDR1 MNHEY, CDR2 SVGAGI. V was clipped by 6 bases and J by 5 bases; unmatched bases: 4. This CDR3 has 14 amino acids.